These T cell receptor beta chains were read from a single sample in a study of T cells in Graves' hyperthyroidism and ophthalmopathy. TCRdb reprocessed the multiplex PCR reads with MiXCR, giving one entry per CDR3 protein. The sample shows about 840,000 distinct CDR3 sequences, 38% of them seen only once. Sequencing input: blood. Every receptor here comes from a man between 18 and 29 years old with Graves' hyperthyroidism. The CDR3 runs from the conserved cysteine through the conserved F or W. The order of the fields is clone size, V gene, CDR3 length, J gene, D gene, CDR3 protein, CDR3 DNA. D genes are given only for firm matches. Size tells how often a clone was seen (once, few, many) or the class of an expanded clone, and some rows leave it out.

few	TRBV10-3	14	TRBJ2-7	NA	CASSEIGSSYEQYF	TGTGCCAGCAGTGAAATTGGCAGCTCCTACGAGCAGTACTTC
few	TRBV5-1	15	TRBJ2-2	NA	CASSSFPGGTGELFF	TGCGCCAGCAGCTCCTTCCCGGGTGGAACCGGGGAGCTGTTTTTT
NA	TRBV7-7	15	TRBJ1-4	NA	CASSSDDTGDEKLFF	TGTGCTAGCAGCTCCGACGACACGGGGGATGAAAAACTGTTTTTT
few	TRBV29-1	11	TRBJ1-1	NA	CSEQGGTEAFF	TGCAGCGAACAGGGTGGCACTGAAGCTTTCTTT
few	TRBV6-2/TRBV6-3	15	TRBJ2-7	TRBD2	CASSSSSGRTYEQYF	TGTGCCAGCAGTTCCTCTAGCGGGAGGACCTACGAGCAGTACTTC
NA	TRBV7-3	17	TRBJ2-5	NA	CASSQAGAGVDQETQYF	TGTGCCAGCAGCCAAGCTGGGGCAGGGGTGGACCAAGAGACCCAGTACTTC
many	TRBV5-1	13	TRBJ1-1	NA	CASSLKGRTEAFF	TGCGCCAGCAGCTTGAAGGGGCGGACTGAAGCTTTCTTT
many	TRBV20-1	12	TRBJ1-2	NA	CSATAGDYGYTF	TGCAGTGCAACAGCAGGGGACTATGGCTACACCTTC
few	TRBV12-3/TRBV12-4	15	TRBJ1-1	NA	CASSPGAGIRTEAFF	TGTGCCAGCAGTCCCGGGGCAGGGATTAGGACTGAAGCTTTCTTT
many	TRBV12-3/TRBV12-4	14	TRBJ1-5	NA	CASSLQGSGQPQHF	TGTGCCAGCAGTCTACAGGGAAGTGGTCAGCCCCAGCATTTT
few	TRBV4-2	17	TRBJ2-5	TRBD2	CASSQVLSGGTEETQYF	TGTGCCAGCAGCCAAGTATTGTCGGGAGGGACCGAGGAGACCCAGTACTTC
NA	TRBV29-1	14	TRBJ2-2	TRBD2	CSVPGLADTGELFF	TGCAGCGTTCCGGGACTAGCGGACACCGGGGAGCTGTTTTTT
NA	TRBV11-2	16	TRBJ2-7	NA	CASSLPRGTLSYEQYF	TGTGCCAGCAGCTTACCTCGGGGCACCCTCTCCTACGAGCAGTACTTC
NA	TRBV20-1	12	TRBJ2-7	NA	CSASGHVYEQYF	TGCAGTGCTAGTGGACATGTCTACGAGCAGTACTTC
few	TRBV2	15	TRBJ2-2	NA	CASSGGHTRTGELFF	TGTGCCAGCAGTGGTGGACACACGCGCACCGGGGAGCTGTTTTTT
few	TRBV12-3/TRBV12-4	14	TRBJ2-5	TRBD2	CASSFREAPETQYF	TGTGCCAGCAGTTTCCGGGAGGCTCCAGAGACCCAGTACTTC
few	TRBV19	14	TRBJ2-7	TRBD2	CASSISGSGNEQYF	TGTGCCAGTAGTATATCCGGGAGCGGGAACGAGCAGTACTTC
NA	TRBV15	15	TRBJ2-4	TRBD2	CATSTSGTSVHIQYF	TGTGCCACCAGCACTTCCGGGACTAGCGTGCACATTCAGTACTTC
many	TRBV10-3	15	TRBJ2-5	TRBD1	CAISDMTGGQETQYF	TGTGCCATCAGTGATATGACAGGGGGGCAAGAGACCCAGTACTTC
many	TRBV7-9	13	TRBJ1-1	TRBD1	CASNVETGILAFF	TGTGCCAGCAATGTTGAGACAGGGATCTTAGCTTTCTTT
few	TRBV19	15	TRBJ1-5	NA	CASTPRGNSNQPQHF	TGTGCCAGTACTCCCCGGGGAAATAGCAATCAGCCCCAGCATTTT
NA	TRBV2	13	TRBJ1-5	NA	CASTMGVDQPQHF	TGTGCCAGCACGATGGGGGTAGATCAGCCCCAACATTTT
many	TRBV20-1	13	TRBJ1-4	TRBD1	CSARTGIREKLFF	TGCAGTGCTAGGACAGGGATTCGAGAAAAACTGTTTTTT
NA	TRBV5-4	15	TRBJ2-7	NA	CASSPPGHSSYEQYF	TGTGCCAGCAGCCCCCCGGGACATTCTTCCTACGAGCAGTACTTC
NA	TRBV6-6	16	TRBJ2-7	NA	CASSLASTPPLSEQYF	TGTGCCAGCAGTTTAGCGTCGACACCGCCCCTCTCCGAGCAGTACTTC
few	TRBV7-2	15	TRBJ1-1	NA	CASRRGPRGNTEAFF	TGTGCCAGCAGACGAGGACCTCGGGGGAACACTGAAGCTTTCTTT
NA	TRBV5-1	18	TRBJ2-5	TRBD1	CASSQAGQGARGKETQYF	TGCGCCAGCAGCCAGGCCGGACAGGGGGCGCGAGGGAAAGAGACCCAGTACTTC
NA	TRBV7-2	14	TRBJ1-5	NA	CASSLEAGVQPQHF	TGTGCCAGCAGCTTAGAAGCAGGGGTACAGCCCCAGCATTTT
many	TRBV4-1	16	TRBJ1-5	TRBD1	CASSQEAGGAPQPQHF	TGCGCCAGCAGCCAAGAGGCAGGGGGCGCCCCACAGCCCCAGCATTTT
NA	TRBV9	12	TRBJ1-2	NA	CASSVVEGGYAF	TGTGCCAGCAGCGTAGTGGAGGGCGGCTACGCCTTC
NA	TRBV4-1	15	TRBJ1-2	TRBD1	CASSQDNRGFNGYTF	TGCGCCAGCAGCCAAGATAACAGGGGTTTTAATGGCTACACCTTC
NA	TRBV2	13	TRBJ2-7	TRBD2	CASSKTGGYEQYF	TGTGCCAGCAGCAAAACGGGGGGCTACGAGCAGTACTTC
NA	TRBV6-2/TRBV6-3	14	TRBJ1-1	NA	CASSYSSRRTEAFF	TGTGCCAGCAGTTACTCGTCCCGGCGCACTGAAGCTTTCTTT
many	TRBV15	13	TRBJ2-7	NA	CATSTGVLLEQYF	TGTGCCACCAGCACCGGAGTGCTTTTGGAGCAGTACTTC
NA	TRBV20-1	13	TRBJ2-2	NA	CSAPKRSTGELFF	TGCAGTGCCCCTAAGCGGAGCACCGGGGAGCTGTTTTTT
once	TRBV7-2	15	TRBJ2-7	TRBD1	CASSQVQGASYEQYF	TGTGCCAGCAGCCAAGTCCAGGGGGCGTCCTACGAGCAGTACTTC
NA	TRBV2	15	TRBJ1-1	NA	CASPYEGPQTFEAFF	TGTGCCAGCCCCTACGAGGGGCCGCAGACCTTTGAAGCTTTCTTT
few	TRBV19	15	TRBJ2-2	NA	CASRSSVSGTGELFF	TGTGCCAGCAGATCTAGCGTGAGCGGCACCGGGGAGCTGTTTTTT
few	TRBV28	13	TRBJ1-4	NA	CASSLLPPSWLFF	TGTGCCAGCAGTTTATTGCCCCCTTCGTGGCTGTTTTTT
many	TRBV7-9	14	TRBJ1-1	NA	CASSFLGVNTEAFF	TGTGCCAGCAGCTTTTTAGGTGTGAACACTGAAGCTTTCTTT
many	TRBV7-9	14	TRBJ1-1	NA	CASSPSLGNTEAFF	TGTGCCAGCAGCCCGAGTCTCGGGAACACTGAAGCTTTCTTT
NA	TRBV7-8	15	TRBJ1-1	NA	CASSPRQVMNTEAFF	TGTGCCAGCAGCCCGCGCCAGGTTATGAACACTGAAGCTTTCTTT
few	TRBV5-1	16	TRBJ2-7	TRBD2	CASSLGAGGTSYEQYF	TGCGCCAGCAGCTTGGGAGCGGGAGGAACGTCCTACGAGCAGTACTTC
NA	TRBV20-1	14	TRBJ2-5	TRBD1	CSASPGTGAGAQYF	TGCAGTGCTAGTCCCGGGACAGGGGCGGGAGCCCAGTACTTC
NA	TRBV10-3	16	TRBJ2-5	TRBD1	CAIRGSSTGTVETQYF	TGTGCCATCAGGGGATCAAGCACCGGGACAGTAGAGACCCAGTACTTC
NA	TRBV7-2	15	TRBJ1-4	TRBD1	CASSLGQGMGEKLFF	TGTGCCAGCAGCCTGGGACAGGGGATGGGTGAAAAACTGTTTTTT